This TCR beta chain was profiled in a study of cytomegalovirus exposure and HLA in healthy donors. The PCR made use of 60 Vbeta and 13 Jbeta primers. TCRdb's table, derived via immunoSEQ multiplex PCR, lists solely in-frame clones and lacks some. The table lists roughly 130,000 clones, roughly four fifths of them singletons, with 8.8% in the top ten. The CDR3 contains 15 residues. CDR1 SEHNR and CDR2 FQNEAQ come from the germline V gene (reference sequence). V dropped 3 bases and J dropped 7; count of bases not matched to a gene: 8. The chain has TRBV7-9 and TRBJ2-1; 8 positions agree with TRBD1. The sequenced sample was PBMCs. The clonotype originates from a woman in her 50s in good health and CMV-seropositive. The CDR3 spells CASSFGTGLKNEQFF. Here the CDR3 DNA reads TGTGCCAGCAGCTTTGGGACAGGCTTAAAAAATGAGCAGTTCTTC.